This section outlines one T cell receptor (beta chain) sequence together with its context. The sample originates from a study of blood T cells in healthy people across ages. Primers used in a second PCR of roughly 6 to 11 cycles were a sample-barcoded 5' primer and a J-beta primer mix. TCRdb independently ran MiXCR on the 5' RACE reads; one entry per CDR3 protein. Found here are 1.5 million to 2 million distinct CDR3 sequences, 30% to 40% of them singletons; the top ten hold approximately 10%. The CDR3 runs to 14 residues. Germline values: CDR1 SGHNT, CDR2 YYREEE (reference sequence). The V segment lost 4 bases and the J segment 4 bases; nucleotides outside the gene matches: 6.

The clonotype originates from a woman aged 25 to 39 in good health. Sequenced material: blood. J is TRBJ2-3 and V is TRBV5-4; 7 nucleotides line up with TRBD1. DNA of the CDR3: TGTGCCAGCAGCCAGACAGGGTATTCAGATACGCAGTATTTT. This encodes CASSQTGYSDTQYF.